The clone carrying this TCR beta chain was recorded many times. Its antigen is unknown. Trimming cost V 2 bases and J 6 bases, with 10 bases left between them. CDR1 is SGHNT and CDR2 is YENEEA in the germline V gene. CDR3 length: 13 residues. This entry comes from a study of CD8 T cells in ankylosing spondylitis. Overall study results and limits: In the blood and synovial fluid of reactive arthritis, some motif variants had been previously reported.

TCRdb processed the 5' RACE reads anew with MiXCR; each CDR3 protein has one entry. Of approximately 250,000 distinct CDR3 sequences detected, around 8% appear once; the ten largest clones hold about 5%. V is TRBV11-3 and J is TRBJ1-1; D gene uncertain. Material: blood, either unsorted or a sorted T cell fraction (not recorded which). The receptor's source is a female donor with ankylosing spondylitis or in good health (not recorded which). For the CDR3, the DNA is TGTGCCAGCAGCTTAAGGGTTGAAGCTGAAGCTTTCTTT. It codes for CASSLRVEAEAFF.